The 26 T cell receptor beta chains in this list originate from one sample, sequenced in a study of T cells after yellow fever vaccination (dated by TCRdb to between 2018 and 2020). Preparation of the library involved 5' RACE. Sequencing instrument: Illumina HiSeq 2500. Starting from the raw public reads, TCRdb applied fastp trimming at Q25, assembled clones with MiXCR and retained in-frame beta chains. Identical CDR3 proteins give one entry, which carries the most common genes and DNA. The sample records a few hundred thousand distinct CDR3 sequences, 17% of which are singletons. The top ten constitute 15% to 20% of the sample. The treatment or condition label corresponds to: live attenuated yellow fever vaccine strain. The specimen was PBMCs, collected 4 to 5 days after the first yellow fever vaccination. Every receptor here comes from a man aged 18 to 30 who received the YFV17D yellow fever vaccine.

The chain links TRBV3-1 to TRBJ2-5; maybe TRBD1 (5 bases). CDR1 is LGHDT and CDR2 is YNNKEL in the germline V gene (reference sequence). Trimming stripped 11 bases from V and 3 bases from J, with 22 bases between. This CDR3 is built from 15 residues. The DNA of the CDR3 is TGTGCCTGCTGCCGGCAGGGCCCGTGGGAAGAGACCCAGTACTTC. Translated: CACCRQGPWEETQYF.

The chain recombines TRBV7-3 with TRBJ1-2; 9 nucleotides align to TRBD1. Per the germline V gene, CDR1 is SGHTA and CDR2 is FQGTGA. The length of the CDR3 is 13 residues. V shed 5 bases and J 8 bases; nucleotides not matched to a gene: 6. The CDR3 DNA is TGTGCCAGCAGCCCCGGGACAGGGCGAGGCTACACCTTC. This codes for CASSPGTGRGYTF.

This clonotype was counted a few times. The chain couples TRBV15 to TRBJ2-2; tentatively, D is TRBD1 or TRBD2 (6 bases each). CDR1 LNHNV and CDR2 YYDKDF come from the germline V gene (reference sequence). The CDR3 covers 15 residues. Trimming cost V 2 bases and J 7 bases, with 14 bases left between them. CDR3 nucleotides: TGTGCCACCAGCAGAATCAAGGGGGGCAGCGGGGAGCTGTTTTTT. As protein: CATSRIKGGSGELFF.

This clonotype has more than one count but fewer than ten. J is TRBJ2-2 and V is TRBV6-1, with TRBD1 matching 8 bases. The J segment lost 2 bases and the V segment lost 7 bases, leaving 9 bases of the junction unmatched. Germline values: CDR1 MNHNS, CDR2 SASEGT. CDR3 length: 16 residues. The CDR3 loop reads CASTKGTGLNTGELFF. The CDR3 bases are TGTGCCAGCACCAAAGGGACAGGTCTCAACACCGGGGAGCTGTTTTTT.

This clonotype was seen repeatedly, ten times or more. The chain couples TRBV5-1 to TRBJ2-3, with TRBD2 identical over 7 bases. This CDR3 is built from 15 residues. Germline CDR1 SGHRS, CDR2 YFSETQ. V was pared by 4 bases and J by 5 bases, with 10 bases of the junction left unmatched. For the CDR3, the DNA is TGCGCCAGCAGCCCCCGGGACGGGGGGATAGATACGCAGTATTTT. It specifies CASSPRDGGIDTQYF. Supplemented by reference TRBV5-1 and TRBJ2-3, the full variable domain reads KAGVTQTPRYLIKTRGQQVTLSCSPISGHRSVSWYQQTPGQGLQFLFEYFSETQRNKGNFPGRFSGRQFSNSRSEMNVSTLELGDSALYLCASSPRDGGIDTQYFGPGTRLTVL.

This clonotype was found a few times. V gene TRBV5-1 combines with J gene TRBJ2-7, with TRBD2 matching over 11 bases. This CDR3 is 16 amino acids long. Looked up from germline, CDR1 is SGHRS and CDR2 is YFSETQ. V gave up 5 bases and J gave up 2 bases; unmatched junction bases: 9. CDR3: CASRAPGTSGPYEQYF. The CDR3 coding sequence is TGCGCCAGCAGAGCCCCCGGGACTAGCGGACCCTACGAGCAGTACTTC.

The sample holds a few counts of this clonotype. Germline and junction disagree at one end, which may indicate a read error. The chain is built from TRBV6-1 and TRBJ2-2, with D possibly being TRBD1 (6 bases). Germline CDR1 and CDR2: MNHNS and SASEGT. The CDR3 contains 17 residues. CDR3 sequence: CASNPITAGAHTGELFF. CDR3 in DNA: TGTGCGAGCAACCCGATCACCGCAGGGGCTCACACCGGGGAGCTGTTTTTT.

The genes are TRBV7-9 and TRBJ1-6; 7 positions agree with TRBD1. The ends lost 5 bases at V and 6 bases at J; junction bases unmatched: 7. Germline CDR1 reads SEHNR; CDR2 reads FQNEAQ (reference sequence). This CDR3 comprises 15 residues. CDR3 DNA: TGTGCCAGCAGCGACCGGGACAGCATTAATTCACCCCTCCACTTT. Translation gives CASSDRDSINSPLHF.

This clonotype came up a few times. The chain links TRBV4-2 to TRBJ2-1; 8 bases are shared with TRBD2. The CDR3 totals 16 residues. The trim removed 4 bases at V and 2 bases at J, leaving 7 bases unmatched. Germline values: CDR1 LGHNA, CDR2 YNFKEQ. CDR3 sequence: CASSLSSGGTYNEQFF. In nucleotides, the CDR3 is TGTGCCAGCAGCCTATCGAGCGGGGGAACCTACAATGAGCAGTTCTTC.

CDR3 residues: CASSQDFIQETQYF. In DNA, the CDR3 is TGTGCCAGCAGCCAAGATTTCATACAAGAGACCCAGTACTTC. The rearrangement joins TRBV14 to TRBJ2-5; D is unclear. CDR3 size: 14 residues. Trimming pared 0 bases from V and 2 bases from J, leaving 7 bases between. Germline assignment: CDR1 SGHDN and CDR2 FVKESK.

This clonotype was detected only a few times. The V gene is TRBV9, the J gene TRBJ1-1; D might be TRBD1 (6 bases). CDR1 and CDR2 from the germline V gene are SGDLS and YYNGEE. The length of the CDR3 is 14 residues. V lost 0 bases to trimming and J lost 5 bases, with 11 bases between them. This chain's CDR3 is CASSVEGGQTEAFF. The CDR3 nucleotides read TGTGCCAGCAGCGTAGAGGGGGGGCAGACTGAAGCTTTCTTT.

The rearrangement joins TRBV12-3 or TRBV12-4 to TRBJ2-7, with 7 bases matching TRBD2. The CDR3 runs 14 residues. Germline trimming cut 8 bases from V and 6 bases from J; bases unmatched to any gene: 13. CDR3 nucleotides: TGTGCCAGCCTGAGCGGGGCCGCTCCGTCCGAGCAGTACTTC. It specifies CASLSGAAPSEQYF.

This clonotype was observed at least ten times. The chain has TRBV9 and TRBJ2-3; 10 bases agree with TRBD2. CDR3 length: 18 residues. J gave up 3 bases and V 4 bases, and 14 bases lay outside the gene matches. CDR1 and CDR2 (germline): SGDLS, YYNGEE. As DNA, the CDR3 is TGTGCCAGCAGCCCCCGTGGATACCTAGCGGGGGAAACAGATACGCAGTATTTT. Protein: CASSPRGYLAGETDTQYF.

The chain uses TRBV3-1 and TRBJ2-5; no reliable D call. This CDR3 contains 14 residues. The germline V gene encodes CDR1 LGHDT and CDR2 YNNKEL (reference sequence). Trimming took off 2 bases at V and 3 bases at J, with 10 bases between the two ends. DNA of the CDR3: TGTGCCAGCAGCCAAATTGTAGTCAAAGAGACCCAGTACTTC. Its translation: CASSQIVVKETQYF.

This clonotype was counted many times. The V and J genes are TRBV5-6 and TRBJ2-5; D tentatively fits TRBD1 or TRBD2 (5 bases each). Germline CDR1 SGHDT, CDR2 YYEEEE. V lost 2 bases and J 4 bases, leaving 12 bases between the germline ends. The CDR3 is made up of 14 amino acids. This CDR3 reads CASSFSAGRETQYF. The DNA of the CDR3 is TGTGCCAGCAGCTTTTCTGCAGGGAGAGAGACCCAGTACTTC.

J is TRBJ2-1 and V is TRBV3-1; D is ambiguous. Germline V gene data show CDR1 as LGHDT and CDR2 as YNNKEL (reference sequence). The CDR3 extends over 15 amino acids. With 6 bases removed from V and 1 base from J, the gap between germline ends came to 13 bases. CDR3 in amino acids: CASRPGLLSYNEQFF. CDR3 coding DNA: TGTGCCAGCAGACCCGGTCTCCTTTCCTACAATGAGCAGTTCTTC.

The rearrangement joins TRBV13 to TRBJ1-5, with D maybe TRBD1 (6 bases). The CDR3 is made up of 16 amino acids. Trimming removed 0 bases at V and 7 bases at J, with 16 bases between. Looked up from germline, CDR1 is PRHDT and CDR2 is FYEKMQ (reference sequence). The CDR3 is CASSLGPGTRAQPQHF. The CDR3 region has the DNA TGTGCCAGCAGCTTAGGCCCAGGGACAAGGGCACAGCCCCAGCATTTT.

This clonotype was seen repeatedly, ten times or more. This chain uses TRBV4-2 with TRBJ2-3, with D perhaps TRBD1 (5 bases). This CDR3 region has 11 residues. The germline gives CDR1 LGHNA, CDR2 YNFKEQ. V was shortened by 3 bases and J by 9 bases, with 7 bases between the two germline ends. The CDR3 bases are TGTGCCAGCAGCCAGAAGGGGACGCAGTATTTT. Residues: CASSQKGTQYF.

A remark on this clonotype: The junction and the germline gene differ at one end; a read error may be behind it. The chain employs TRBV6-1 and TRBJ2-7; 9 positions match TRBD2. The CDR3 covers 14 residues. The V gene's germline CDR1 is MNHNS and CDR2 SASEGT. This CDR3 is CARSGSGGSYEQYF. In DNA form, the CDR3 reads TGTGCCAGGAGTGGGAGCGGGGGGAGTTACGAGCAGTACTTC.

The V call is TRBV4-2, the J call TRBJ2-7, with TRBD1 matching over 9 bases. This CDR3 region has 18 residues. Germline CDR1 reads LGHNA; CDR2 reads YNFKEQ. V was clipped by 4 bases and J by 4 bases; unmatched bases: 17. The CDR3 region is CASSLGTGSGLVSYEQYV. CDR3 DNA sequence: TGTGCCAGCAGCCTCGGGACAGGGAGCGGCCTAGTGTCTTACGAGCAGTACGTC.

The chain recombines TRBV7-2 with TRBJ2-2; 9 nucleotides line up with TRBD1. Looked up from germline, CDR1 is SGHTA and CDR2 is FQGNSA. Losses at the gene ends were 5 bases for V and 6 bases for J; bases not matched to a gene: 10. The length of the CDR3 is 16 residues. CDR3 nucleotides: TGTGCCAGCAGCGCGTTTCTTTGGGACAGGGCCGGGGAGCTGTTTTTT. This translates into CASSAFLWDRAGELFF. The entire variable domain, with the rest obtained from reference TRBV7-2 and TRBJ2-2, is as follows: GAGVSQSPSNKVTEKGKDVELRCDPISGHTALYWYRQSLGQGLEFLIYFQGNSAPDKSGLPSDRFSAERTGGSVSTLTIQRTQQEDSAVYLCASSAFLWDRAGELFFGEGSRLTVL.

The table lists this clonotype with a few counts. The chain couples TRBV7-2 to TRBJ2-1; tentative D call: TRBD2 (6 bases). The CDR3 spans 13 residues. CDR1 and CDR2 from the germline V gene are SGHTA and FQGNSA. Between the trimmed V and J ends, which lost 4 bases and 12 bases, there was a span of 16 bases. The CDR3 reads CASSSTRARLQFF. The CDR3 DNA follows: TGTGCCAGCAGCTCGACTAGGGCCCGATTGCAGTTCTTC.

The chain combines TRBV12-3 or TRBV12-4 with TRBJ2-4; D not resolved. V lost 5 bases and J lost 0, with 8 bases in between. CDR3 size: 14 residues. CDR3 residues: CASSPTLAKNIQYF. The CDR3 coding sequence is TGTGCCAGCAGTCCCACGTTAGCCAAAAACATTCAGTACTTC.

This chain connects TRBV27 to TRBJ1-5; D gene uncertain. Trimming took 8 bases from V and 2 from J, leaving 10 bases between them. The CDR3 covers 13 residues. In germline, CDR1 is MNHEY, CDR2 SMNVEV (reference sequence). The CDR3 nucleotides are TGTGCCAGCCACCCTAGGGGCAATCAGCCCCAGCATTTT. Encoded protein: CASHPRGNQPQHF.

This clonotype was detected many times. The rearrangement joins TRBV7-3 to TRBJ2-2; 7 bases are shared with TRBD1. The junction had 4 bases not matched to a gene; V was cut back by 6 bases and J by 0 bases. From germline, CDR1 is SGHTA and CDR2 FQGTGA. The CDR3 is made up of 15 amino acids. The CDR3 sequence: CASSLTGSNTGELFF. CDR3 coding DNA: TGTGCCAGCAGTTTGACAGGGTCGAACACCGGGGAGCTGTTTTTT.

V usage is TRBV12-3 or TRBV12-4 and J usage is TRBJ1-4; a possible D gene is TRBD1 (5 bases). V gave up 9 bases and J gave up 0 bases, with 8 bases separating them. The CDR3 has 13 residues. The CDR3, as DNA: TGTGCCAGTGACAGTCCAACTAATGAAAAACTGTTTTTT. This gives the protein CASDSPTNEKLFF.